This T cell receptor beta chain was observed in a study of Tregs in tolerant kidney transplant recipients (dated by TCRdb to about 2019). Study-wide context: The transplants used related donors along with nonmyeloablative bone marrow transplantation, and in the human trials mixed chimerism was transient. The study used TCRbeta sequencing to identify donor-specific regulatory T cells before combined kidney and bone marrow transplantation, then tracked those cells after transplant.

With regard to this clone: Its binding antigen is unknown. The CDR3 is cut off 3 residues early in the read; its end comes from the germline J gene.

Genomic DNA was extracted from sorted cells with the QIAGEN DNeasy Blood and Tissue Kit for TCRbeta CDR3 sequencing. High-throughput TCRbeta CDR3 sequencing, including PCR amplification with bias correction and internal controls, was performed commercially through immunoSEQ. Processing in the source paper ran as follows. A unique productive TCRbeta sequence was defined by the CDR3 nucleotide sequence when primers matched, and otherwise by the CDR3 amino acid sequence together with the Vbeta and Jbeta genes. Sorting error was corrected by removing sequences shared between sorted populations at a frequency ratio of 2:1 or less, and the remaining shared sequences were assigned to the higher population. Sequences were defined as donor-reactive when expanded at least 5-fold in CFSE-low cells versus unstimulated cells and present at a frequency of at least 0.01% in CFSE-low cells. Repertoire divergence was quantified by Jensen-Shannon divergence using the top 100 TCRbeta sequences ranked by frequency. When a sample had multiple sequencing runs, each run was corrected for sorting error separately and the runs were then pooled. TCRdb retrieved this table from immuneACCESS and kept in-frame rearrangements only. Not all clones are present; in checked studies, unresolved V genes account for under half, and no reason is known for the remainder. That table supplies the V and J calls and clone size; D and trimming were determined from the DNA. The record for this sample contains around 48,000 clones. Together, the top ten hold roughly 0.8% of the sample.

Study-wide conclusions, independent of this receptor: Biological reproducibility was not directly assessed, although technical replication error appeared to be minimal. Because the study included only a small number of patients, the results must be confirmed in larger populations and under other immunosuppression protocols. Donor-specific Treg expansion exceeded global Treg expansion in tolerant patients, suggesting antigen-driven rather than nonspecific expansion. PCR primers changed over time for some patients, so nucleotide-level comparison across those patients' samples was not possible. Expanding Tregs with activated donor B cells appeared to identify the most biologically relevant and donor-specific TCRbeta repertoire.

The sample's time point label, in plain terms: blood sample drawn before combined kidney and bone marrow transplant. Thawed PBMCs were FACS-sorted into unstimulated Tregs (CD4+CD25+CD127-), CD4+ non-Tregs (CD4+CD25-), CD4 cells and CD8 cells. The patients were several recipients of combined kidney and bone marrow transplants from the ITN036ST trial, and samples were available only for these trial subjects. Healthy control blood was processed to PBMCs with a Ficoll density gradient and then cryopreserved, whereas patient PBMCs were collected both before and after transplant. CDR1 and CDR2 (SGHRS, YFSETQ) derive from the germline V gene. Trimming at the junction amounts to 4 bases on V and 5 bases on J, and the germline ends lie 13 bases apart. The CDR3 runs 14 amino acids, cysteine and phenylalanine included. The DNA covers only part of the CDR3, 33 bases in frame from base 1.

Specimen: CD4+ T cells from blood, collected before the transplant. This TCR was recovered from a human donor who received a combined kidney and bone marrow transplant. The chain couples TRBV5-1 to TRBJ1-3; tentative D gene TRBD1, with 5 bases matching. The CDR3 DNA, read in part, is TGCGCCAGCAGCCCAGGGATAGGAAGAAACACC. Its amino acids are CASSPGIGRNT. The CDR3 as a whole reads CASSPGIGRNTIYF.